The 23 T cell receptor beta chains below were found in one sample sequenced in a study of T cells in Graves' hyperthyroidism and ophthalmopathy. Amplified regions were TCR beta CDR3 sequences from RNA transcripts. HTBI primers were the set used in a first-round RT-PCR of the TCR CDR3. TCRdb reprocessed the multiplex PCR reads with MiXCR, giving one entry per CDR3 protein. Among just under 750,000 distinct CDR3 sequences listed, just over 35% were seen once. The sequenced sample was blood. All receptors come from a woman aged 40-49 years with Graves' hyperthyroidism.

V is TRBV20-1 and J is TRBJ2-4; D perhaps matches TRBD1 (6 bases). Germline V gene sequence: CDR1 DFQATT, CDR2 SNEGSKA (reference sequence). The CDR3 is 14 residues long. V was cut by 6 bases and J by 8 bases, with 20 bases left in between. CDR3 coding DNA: TGCAGTGCGAAGAGCCAGGAAGAGGGGGACATTCAGTACTTC. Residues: CSAKSQEEGDIQYF.

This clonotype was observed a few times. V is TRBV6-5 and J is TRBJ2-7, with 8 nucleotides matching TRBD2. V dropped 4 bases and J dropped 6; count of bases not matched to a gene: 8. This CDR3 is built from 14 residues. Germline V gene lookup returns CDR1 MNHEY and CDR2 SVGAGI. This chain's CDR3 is CASSFERESTEQYF. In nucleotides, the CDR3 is TGTGCCAGCAGTTTTGAGCGGGAGAGTACCGAGCAGTACTTC.

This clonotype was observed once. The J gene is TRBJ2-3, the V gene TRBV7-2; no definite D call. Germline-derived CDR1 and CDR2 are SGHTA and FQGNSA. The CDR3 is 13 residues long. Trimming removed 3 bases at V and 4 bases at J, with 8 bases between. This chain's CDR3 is CASSLLGPDTQYF. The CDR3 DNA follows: TGTGCCAGCAGCTTGTTAGGCCCAGATACGCAGTATTTT.

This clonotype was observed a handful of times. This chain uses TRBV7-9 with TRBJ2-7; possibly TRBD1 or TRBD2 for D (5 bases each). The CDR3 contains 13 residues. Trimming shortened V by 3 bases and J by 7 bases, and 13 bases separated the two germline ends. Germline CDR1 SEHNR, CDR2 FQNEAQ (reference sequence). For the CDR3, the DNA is TGTGCCAGCAGCTTGGGACCGTCGAGGGAGCAGTACTTC. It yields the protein CASSLGPSREQYF.

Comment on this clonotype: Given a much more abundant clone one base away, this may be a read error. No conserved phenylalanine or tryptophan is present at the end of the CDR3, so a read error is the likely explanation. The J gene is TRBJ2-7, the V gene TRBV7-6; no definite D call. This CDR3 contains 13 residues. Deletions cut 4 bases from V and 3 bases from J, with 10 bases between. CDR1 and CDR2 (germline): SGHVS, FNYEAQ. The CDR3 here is CASSYGYNYEQYS. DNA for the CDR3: TGTGCCAGCAGCTACGGATACAACTACGAGCAGTACTCC.

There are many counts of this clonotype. The CDR3 loop reads CSAAFNSDRTYSNQPQHF. The DNA of the CDR3 is TGCAGTGCTGCGTTTAACTCAGACAGAACTTATAGCAATCAGCCCCAGCATTTT. The chain uses TRBV20-1 and TRBJ1-5, with TRBD1 as a possible D gene (5 bases). The germline V and J ends were trimmed by 5 bases and 0 bases, with 23 bases remaining between them. Germline V gene data show CDR1 as DFQATT and CDR2 as SNEGSKA (reference sequence). CDR3 size: 18 residues.

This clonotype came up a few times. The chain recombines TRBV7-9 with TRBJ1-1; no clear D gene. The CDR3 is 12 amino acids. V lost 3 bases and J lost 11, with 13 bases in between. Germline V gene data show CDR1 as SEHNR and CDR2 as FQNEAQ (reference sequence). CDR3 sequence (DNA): TGTGCCAGCAGCTTGGCGTCCGTTCGGGCTTTCTTT. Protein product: CASSLASVRAFF. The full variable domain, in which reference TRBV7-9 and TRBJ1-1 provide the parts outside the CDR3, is DTGVSQNPRHKITKRGQNVTFRCDPISEHNRLYWYRQTLGQGPEFLTYFQNEAQLEKSRLLSDRFSAERPKGSFSTLEIQRTEQGDSAMYLCASSLASVRAFFGQGTRLTVV.

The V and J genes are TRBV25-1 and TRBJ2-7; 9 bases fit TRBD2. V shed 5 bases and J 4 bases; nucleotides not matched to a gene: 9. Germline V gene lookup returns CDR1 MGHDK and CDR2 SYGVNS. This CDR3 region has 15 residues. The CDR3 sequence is CASSYPAGGHYEQYF. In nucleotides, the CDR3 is TGTGCCAGCAGTTATCCGGCGGGGGGGCATTACGAGCAGTACTTC.

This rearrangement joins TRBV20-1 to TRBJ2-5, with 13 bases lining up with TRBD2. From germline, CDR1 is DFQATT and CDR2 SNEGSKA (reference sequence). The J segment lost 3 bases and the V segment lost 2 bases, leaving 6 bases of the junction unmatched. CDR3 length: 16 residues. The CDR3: CSARMAGLAGKETQYF. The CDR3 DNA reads TGCAGTGCTAGAATGGCGGGACTAGCGGGGAAAGAGACCCAGTACTTC.

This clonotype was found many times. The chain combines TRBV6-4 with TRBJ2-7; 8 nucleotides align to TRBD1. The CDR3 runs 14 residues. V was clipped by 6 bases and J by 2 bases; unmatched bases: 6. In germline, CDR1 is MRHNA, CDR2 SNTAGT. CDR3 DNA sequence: TGTGCCAGCAGAGACAGGGGAGGAACCTACGAGCAGTACTTC. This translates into CASRDRGGTYEQYF.

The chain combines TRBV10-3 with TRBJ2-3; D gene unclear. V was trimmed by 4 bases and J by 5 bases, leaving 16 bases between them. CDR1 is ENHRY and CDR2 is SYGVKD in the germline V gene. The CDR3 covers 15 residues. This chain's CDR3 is CAISGALGREDTQYF. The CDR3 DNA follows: TGTGCCATCAGTGGCGCTTTGGGCCGCGAAGATACGCAGTATTTT.

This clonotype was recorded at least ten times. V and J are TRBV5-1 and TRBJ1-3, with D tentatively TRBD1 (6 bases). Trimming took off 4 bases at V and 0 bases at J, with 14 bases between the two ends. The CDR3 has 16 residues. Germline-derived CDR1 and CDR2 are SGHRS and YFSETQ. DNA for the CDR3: TGCGCCAGCAGCACCGGGACACTCAGCTCTGGAAACACCATATATTTT. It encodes CASSTGTLSSGNTIYF.

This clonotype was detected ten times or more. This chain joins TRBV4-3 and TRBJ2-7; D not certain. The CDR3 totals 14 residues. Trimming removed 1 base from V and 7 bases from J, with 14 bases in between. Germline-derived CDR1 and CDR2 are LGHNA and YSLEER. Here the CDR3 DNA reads TGCGCCAGCAGCCAAGCCCGACGCTCCGGGGAGCAGTACTTC. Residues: CASSQARRSGEQYF.

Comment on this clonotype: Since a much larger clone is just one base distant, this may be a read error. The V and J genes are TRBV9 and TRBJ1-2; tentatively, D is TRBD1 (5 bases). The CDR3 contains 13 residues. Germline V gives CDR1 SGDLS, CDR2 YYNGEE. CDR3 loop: CASSVVGLYGCTF. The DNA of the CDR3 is TGTGCCAGCAGCGTAGTGGGGCTCTATGGCTGCACCTTC.

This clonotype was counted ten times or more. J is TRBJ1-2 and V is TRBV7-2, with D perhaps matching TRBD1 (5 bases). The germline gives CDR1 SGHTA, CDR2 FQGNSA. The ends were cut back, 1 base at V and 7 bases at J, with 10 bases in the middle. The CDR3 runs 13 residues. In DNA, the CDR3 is TGTGCCAGCAGCTTAGATGGGGCGCGTGGCTACACCTTC. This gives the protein CASSLDGARGYTF.

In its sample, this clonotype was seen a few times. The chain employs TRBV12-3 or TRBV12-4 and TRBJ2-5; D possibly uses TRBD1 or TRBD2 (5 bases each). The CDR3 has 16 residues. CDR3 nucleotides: TGTGCTAGTGGACCCTACGATTCCCGGGGACGGGAGACCCAGTACTTC. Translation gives CASGPYDSRGRETQYF.

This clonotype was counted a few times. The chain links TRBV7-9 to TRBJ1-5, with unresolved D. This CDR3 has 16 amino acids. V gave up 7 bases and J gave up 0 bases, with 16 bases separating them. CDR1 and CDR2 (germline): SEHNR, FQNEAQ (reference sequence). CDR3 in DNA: TGTGCCAGCACCTCGCAGTTTCTTGTTAGCAATCAGCCCCAGCATTTT. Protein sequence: CASTSQFLVSNQPQHF.

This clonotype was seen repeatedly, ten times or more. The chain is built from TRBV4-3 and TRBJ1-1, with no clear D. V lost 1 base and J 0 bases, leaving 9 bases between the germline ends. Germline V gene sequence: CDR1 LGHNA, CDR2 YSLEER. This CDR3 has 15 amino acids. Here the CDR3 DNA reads TGCGCCAGCAGCCAAGTTGGGCTCTTGAACACTGAAGCTTTCTTT. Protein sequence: CASSQVGLLNTEAFF.

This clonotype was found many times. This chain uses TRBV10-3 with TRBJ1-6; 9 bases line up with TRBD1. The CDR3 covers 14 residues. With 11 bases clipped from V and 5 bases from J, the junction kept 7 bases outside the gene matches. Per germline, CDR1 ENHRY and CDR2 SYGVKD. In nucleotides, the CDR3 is TGTGCCGTACAGGACAGGGGCAATAATTCACCCCTCCACTTT. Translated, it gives CAVQDRGNNSPLHF.

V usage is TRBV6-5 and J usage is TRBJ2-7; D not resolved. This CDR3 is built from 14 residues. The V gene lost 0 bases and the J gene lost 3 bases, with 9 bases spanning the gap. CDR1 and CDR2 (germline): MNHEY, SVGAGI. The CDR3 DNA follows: TGTGCCAGCAGTTACTCTGGCAGAAACTACGAGCAGTACTTC. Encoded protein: CASSYSGRNYEQYF.

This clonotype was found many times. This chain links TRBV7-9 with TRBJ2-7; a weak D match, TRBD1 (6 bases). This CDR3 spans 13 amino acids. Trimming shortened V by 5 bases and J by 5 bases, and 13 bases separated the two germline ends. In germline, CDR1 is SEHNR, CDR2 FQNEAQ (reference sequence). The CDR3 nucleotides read TGTGCCAGCAGCCCCATGGGGGCCCACGAGCAGTACTTC. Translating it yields CASSPMGAHEQYF.

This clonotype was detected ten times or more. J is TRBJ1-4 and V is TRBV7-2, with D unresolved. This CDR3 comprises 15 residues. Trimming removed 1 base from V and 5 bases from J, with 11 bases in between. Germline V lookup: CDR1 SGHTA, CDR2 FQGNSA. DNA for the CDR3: TGTGCCAGCAGCTTAGGACACGTTCCGAATGAAAAACTGTTTTTT. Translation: CASSLGHVPNEKLFF.

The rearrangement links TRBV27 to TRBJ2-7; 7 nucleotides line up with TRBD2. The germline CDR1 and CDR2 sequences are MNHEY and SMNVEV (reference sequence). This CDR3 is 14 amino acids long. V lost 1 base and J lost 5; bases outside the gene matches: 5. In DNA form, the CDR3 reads TGTGCCAGCAGTTTATGGCAGGGAGGGCACGAGCAGTACTTC. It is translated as CASSLWQGGHEQYF.